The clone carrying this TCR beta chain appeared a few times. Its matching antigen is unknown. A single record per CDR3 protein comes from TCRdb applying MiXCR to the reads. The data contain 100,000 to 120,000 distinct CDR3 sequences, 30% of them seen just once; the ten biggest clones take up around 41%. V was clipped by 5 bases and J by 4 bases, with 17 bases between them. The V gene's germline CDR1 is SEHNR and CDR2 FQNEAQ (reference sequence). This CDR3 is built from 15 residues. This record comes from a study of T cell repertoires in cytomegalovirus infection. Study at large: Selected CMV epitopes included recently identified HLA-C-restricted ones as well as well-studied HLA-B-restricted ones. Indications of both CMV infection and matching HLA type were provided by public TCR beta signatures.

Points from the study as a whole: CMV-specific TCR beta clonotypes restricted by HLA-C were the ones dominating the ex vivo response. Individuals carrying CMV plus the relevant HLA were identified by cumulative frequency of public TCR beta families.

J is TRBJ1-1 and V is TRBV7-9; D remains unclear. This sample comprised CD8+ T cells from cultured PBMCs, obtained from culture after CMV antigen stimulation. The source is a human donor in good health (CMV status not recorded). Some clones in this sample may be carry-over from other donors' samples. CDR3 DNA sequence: TGTGCCAGCAGCCCACCTATTCTTCGCGCCACTGAAGCTTTCTTT. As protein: CASSPPILRATEAFF.